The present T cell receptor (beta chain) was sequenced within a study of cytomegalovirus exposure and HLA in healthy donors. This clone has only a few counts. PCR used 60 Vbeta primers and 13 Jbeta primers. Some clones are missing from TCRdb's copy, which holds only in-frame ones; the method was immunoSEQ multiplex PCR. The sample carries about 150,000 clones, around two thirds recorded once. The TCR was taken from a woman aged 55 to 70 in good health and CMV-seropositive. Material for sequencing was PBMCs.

CDR3 nucleotides: TGTGCCAGCAGTTACTCGACAGGGGGCATGCGAGAGACCCAGTACTTC. It translates to CASSYSTGGMRETQYF. The rearrangement joins TRBV6-5 to TRBJ2-5, with 10 bases aligning to TRBD1. There are 16 residues in the CDR3. CDR1 and CDR2 from the germline V gene are MNHEY and SVGAGI. V lost 0 bases to trimming and J lost 4 bases; unmatched junction nucleotides: 5.